This TCR beta chain is from a study of shared clonotypes between healthy human individuals. Study outcomes and limitations: Shared clonotypes across all four donors exceeded non-shared ones in generation probability.

Approximately 200 ng DNA, 30,000 to 35,000 T cell genomes, went into each sorted-subset replicate PCR. Repertoires were generated with immunoSEQ multiplex PCR, while TCRdb's copy carries only in-frame clones and drops some. The data hold more than 2 million clones, with over 85% observed a single time. V was pared by 7 bases and J by 7 bases, with 8 bases of the junction left unmatched. Germline V gene lookup returns CDR1 MNHEY and CDR2 SMNVEV (reference sequence). CDR3 length: 14 amino acids. Comment on this clone: Its antigen is not known.

The chain uses TRBV27 and TRBJ2-7; 12 nucleotides line up with TRBD1. The specimen was naive CD4+ T cells sorted from blood. The subset was: CD45RA+ positively selected. The receptor's source is a man aged 18-30 years in good health. CDR3 bases: TGTGCCAGCAAGCCGGGACAGGGGGCGTGGGAGCAGTACTTC. Protein: CASKPGQGAWEQYF.